The 20 T cell receptor beta chains listed next were all sequenced from one sample in a study of type 1 regulatory T cells. TCRdb recomputed calls from the reads with MiXCR, one row per CDR3 protein. The repertoire consists of 90,000 to 100,000 distinct CDR3 sequences, with roughly 30% occurring once and the leading ten covering about 2.4%. The sequenced material came from CD4+ T cells, either the whole sample or a sorted fraction (not recorded which). The receptor source for this set is a human donor in good health.

This chain uses TRBV5-1 with TRBJ2-5; unclear D gene. Trimming shortened V by 4 bases and J by 3 bases, and 7 bases separated the two germline ends. CDR3 length equals 12 residues. CDR1 SGHRS and CDR2 YFSETQ come from the germline V gene. In DNA form, the CDR3 reads TGCGCCAGCAGCCAGAATGAAGAGACCCAGTACTTC. Its translation: CASSQNEETQYF.

The J gene is TRBJ2-1, the V gene TRBV29-1; TRBD2 agrees at 7 bases. Trimming took 3 bases from V and 4 from J; bases not matched to a gene: 0. CDR1 and CDR2 from the germline V gene are SQVTM and ANQGSEA. The CDR3 covers 12 residues. The CDR3 DNA sequence: TGCAGCGTTGAGGGAGGGTACAATGAGCAGTTCTTC. This codes for CSVEGGYNEQFF.

The rearrangement uses TRBV29-1 and TRBJ2-1; TRBD1 matches 10 bases. Germline V gene lookup returns CDR1 SQVTM and CDR2 ANQGSEA. With V trimmed by 8 bases and J by 3 bases, 22 bases remained unmatched. This CDR3 has 19 amino acids. CDR3 in DNA: TGCAGCACCCTTGGGGGCGACAGGGGGCGGTGGGAGCGCTACAATGAGCAGTTCTTC. It is translated as CSTLGGDRGRWERYNEQFF.

This chain connects TRBV4-1 to TRBJ2-7; D perhaps matches TRBD2 (6 bases). The CDR3 has 15 amino acids. V was pared by 5 bases and J by 1 base, with 15 bases between. The germline V gene encodes CDR1 MGHRA and CDR2 YSYEKL. CDR3 protein: CASSTLTGTSYEQYF. DNA of the CDR3: TGCGCCAGCAGCACACTTACCGGGACTTCCTACGAGCAGTACTTC.

The gene calls are TRBV7-9 and TRBJ2-3; D call uncertain. The CDR3 consists of 13 residues. Germline-derived CDR1 and CDR2 are SEHNR and FQNEAQ (reference sequence). V lost 5 bases, J lost 5 bases, and 11 bases lay in between. Here the CDR3 reads CASSPGPEDTQYF. The DNA of the CDR3 is TGTGCCAGCAGCCCCGGTCCGGAAGATACGCAGTATTTT.

This clonotype came up a few times. This chain joins TRBV7-7 and TRBJ2-1, with 13 bases fitting TRBD2. This CDR3 contains 18 residues. Germline trimming cut 0 bases from V and 6 bases from J; bases unmatched to any gene: 8. CDR1 is SSHAT, CDR2 FNYEAQ, per germline (reference sequence). The CDR3 reads CASSLAPRLAGGGNEQFF. In nucleotides, the CDR3 is TGTGCCAGCAGCTTAGCGCCCCGACTAGCGGGAGGAGGCAATGAGCAGTTCTTC.

The chain recombines TRBV29-1 with TRBJ2-5; 7 bases map to TRBD2. Trimming took 5 bases from V and 3 from J; bases not matched to a gene: 6. The CDR3 is made up of 13 amino acids. Per the germline V gene, CDR1 is SQVTM and CDR2 is ANQGSEA. CDR3 amino acids: CSVSLGGEETQYF. The CDR3 DNA sequence: TGCAGCGTTTCCTTGGGGGGGGAAGAGACCCAGTACTTC.

The chain carries TRBV24-1 and TRBJ2-1; 10 positions match TRBD2. CDR3 length: 15 amino acids. The germline V gene has CDR1 KGHDR and CDR2 SFDVKD. V shed 9 bases, J shed 9 bases, and the junction held 13 bases outside the gene matches. The CDR3 coding sequence is TGTGCCACCGGAACCGGGACTAGCGCCCTTAGTGAGCAGTTCTTC. Translation: CATGTGTSALSEQFF.

V is TRBV10-3 and J is TRBJ2-5; TRBD1 might be the D (6 bases). This CDR3 is 14 amino acids long. From germline, CDR1 is ENHRY and CDR2 SYGVKD. V lost 3 bases and J 4 bases, leaving 12 bases between the germline ends. CDR3 sequence reads: CAISDNRVLETQYF. CDR3 bases: TGTGCCATCAGTGACAACAGGGTACTAGAGACCCAGTACTTC.

This clonotype has just a few counts. The CDR3, as DNA: TGTGCCAGCACCCTCCGCAGCCACTATGGCTACACCTTC. Translating gives CASTLRSHYGYTF. The J gene is TRBJ1-2, the V gene TRBV5-6; no firm D call. V lost 6 bases and J 3 bases, leaving 12 bases between the germline ends. Per germline, CDR1 SGHDT and CDR2 YYEEEE. The CDR3 is made up of 13 amino acids.

The genes are TRBV19 and TRBJ1-5; D ambiguous. This CDR3 is 15 amino acids long. Trimming took off 10 bases at V and 1 base at J, with 17 bases between the two ends. Per the germline V gene, CDR1 is LNHDA and CDR2 is SQIVND (reference sequence). CDR3 loop: CATYPVGGSNQPQHF. DNA for the CDR3: TGTGCCACCTACCCCGTCGGCGGAAGCAATCAGCCCCAGCATTTT.

This clonotype was seen more than once but under ten times. This sequence joins TRBV5-1 and TRBJ2-1, with D possibly being TRBD1 or TRBD2 (6 bases each). The CDR3 is made up of 15 amino acids. Trimming removed 0 bases from V and 5 bases from J, with 12 bases in between. Per the germline V gene, CDR1 is SGHRS and CDR2 is YFSETQ. CDR3 region: CASSLVAGEDNEQFF. Written as DNA, the CDR3 is TGCGCCAGCAGCTTGGTGGCAGGGGAGGACAATGAGCAGTTCTTC.

The chain uses TRBV5-1 and TRBJ2-1, with 11 bases matching TRBD2. Germline trimming cut 6 bases from V and 4 bases from J; bases unmatched to any gene: 18. CDR1 and CDR2 (germline): SGHRS, YFSETQ. CDR3 length equals 19 residues. CDR3 protein: CASTFRASGRNMVYNEQFF. For the CDR3, the DNA is TGCGCCAGCACCTTCCGGGCTAGCGGGAGGAACATGGTGTACAATGAGCAGTTCTTC.

V is TRBV29-1 and J is TRBJ2-1; TRBD2 might be the D (6 bases). This CDR3 contains 13 residues. V lost 7 bases and J lost 7, with 17 bases in between. Germline V gene sequence: CDR1 SQVTM, CDR2 ANQGSEA. The CDR3 reads CSGASGGTNEQFF. In DNA, the CDR3 is TGCAGCGGGGCATCTGGCGGGACGAATGAGCAGTTCTTC.

The chain recombines TRBV20-1 with TRBJ2-1; no reliable D call. The CDR3 is 14 amino acids. V was clipped by 3 bases and J by 3 bases, with 12 bases between them. Germline CDR1 DFQATT, CDR2 SNEGSKA (reference sequence). The CDR3: CSASPGRSYNEQFF. CDR3 bases: TGCAGTGCTAGCCCTGGGCGGAGCTACAATGAGCAGTTCTTC.

This clonotype appeared a few times. The V and J genes are TRBV10-3 and TRBJ1-5; D is perhaps TRBD1 (6 bases). Germline V CDR1 and CDR2: ENHRY, SYGVKD. The CDR3 sequence is 17 residues long. V lost 0 bases to trimming and J lost 5 bases, with 17 bases between them. CDR3 DNA sequence: TGTGCCATCAGTGAGTCGAAGATCGTTGGGGGCCATCAGCCCCAGCATTTT. This translates into CAISESKIVGGHQPQHF.

This clonotype was seen a handful of times. The rearrangement links TRBV12-3 or TRBV12-4 to TRBJ1-1, with D hard to call. The CDR3 loop spans 12 amino acids. Trimming took 3 bases from V and 4 from J, leaving 6 bases between them. The CDR3 DNA sequence: TGTGCCAGCAGTTTCGACCGCACTGAAGCTTTCTTT. It is translated as CASSFDRTEAFF.

This clonotype was seen at least ten times. J is TRBJ2-7 and V is TRBV6-6; TRBD1 matches 7 bases. Germline V gene lookup returns CDR1 MNHNY and CDR2 SVGAGI (reference sequence). CDR3 length equals 15 residues. Trimming at V came to 5 bases and at J to 1 base, leaving 8 bases not matched to a gene. This chain's CDR3 is CASSPGTAQSYEQYF. CDR3 DNA: TGTGCCAGCAGTCCTGGGACAGCTCAGTCCTACGAGCAGTACTTC.

The rearrangement joins TRBV6-2 or TRBV6-3 to TRBJ2-2; the match to TRBD1 covers 7 bases. With V trimmed by 8 bases and J by 0 bases, 6 bases remained unmatched. The CDR3 runs 15 residues. Per the germline V gene, CDR1 is MNHEY and CDR2 is SVGEGT. The CDR3 region is CASGPGTANTGELFF. CDR3 DNA: TGTGCCAGCGGTCCCGGGACAGCGAACACCGGGGAGCTGTTTTTT.

The chain has TRBV5-5 and TRBJ2-7, with TRBD2 matching 11 bases. Looked up from germline, CDR1 is SGHKS and CDR2 is YYEKEE (reference sequence). The CDR3 extends over 15 amino acids. With 4 bases clipped from V and 4 bases from J, the junction kept 7 bases outside the gene matches. CDR3 region: CASSTGLAEVYEQYF. The CDR3 nucleotides read TGTGCCAGCAGCACGGGACTAGCGGAAGTTTACGAGCAGTACTTC.